The 13 T cell receptor beta chains below were found in one sample sequenced in a study of T cell repertoires in cytomegalovirus infection. TCRdb called the reads again in MiXCR, with one record for every CDR3 protein. Of 150,000 to 200,000 distinct CDR3 sequences in the sample, under 25% are singletons; the top ten hold around 3.1%. Sequencing was carried out using PBMCs. These receptors were taken from a human donor in good health (CMV status not recorded). Some clones in this sample may be carry-over from other donors' samples.

The chain has TRBV19 and TRBJ1-5; D possibly corresponds to TRBD1 (6 bases). Trimming removed 5 bases at V and 7 bases at J, with 12 bases between. The germline CDR1 and CDR2 sequences are LNHDA and SQIVND (reference sequence). This CDR3 is 13 amino acids long. CDR3 sequence: CASSRDRLQPQHF. The CDR3 DNA is TGTGCCAGTAGTCGTGACAGGCTCCAGCCCCAGCATTTT.

This clonotype was observed a few times. The V and J genes are TRBV20-1 and TRBJ1-4; no reliable D call. With 0 bases removed from V and 2 bases from J, the gap between germline ends came to 10 bases. The germline V gene has CDR1 DFQATT and CDR2 SNEGSKA (reference sequence). The CDR3 has 15 amino acids. In nucleotides, the CDR3 is TGCAGTGCTAGAGACCCCACAGACACTAATGAAAAACTGTTTTTT. This translates into CSARDPTDTNEKLFF.

The chain combines TRBV5-4 with TRBJ2-1, with D uncertain. V was cut by 2 bases and J by 6 bases, with 9 bases left in between. In germline, CDR1 is SGHNT, CDR2 YYREEE (reference sequence). CDR3 length: 13 residues. CDR3 loop: CASSFFGSNEQFF. In nucleotides, the CDR3 is TGTGCCAGCAGCTTTTTCGGGTCCAATGAGCAGTTCTTC.

DNA for the CDR3: TGTGCCAGCAGTTCCCCAGGAACGCAGTTCTTC. Protein product: CASSSPGTQFF. This chain links TRBV28 with TRBJ2-1; D remains unclear. Germline CDR1 and CDR2: MDHEN and SYDVKM. The CDR3 is 11 residues long. The V and J ends lost 4 bases and 12 bases respectively, with 10 bases between them.

The V gene is TRBV28, the J gene TRBJ1-4; D ambiguous. V shed 5 bases and J shed 8 bases, with 15 bases lying between them. Germline CDR1 MDHEN, CDR2 SYDVKM. The CDR3 loop spans 14 amino acids. The CDR3 DNA is TGTGCCAGCAGTAATGGCCTGCGAGCCGAAAAACTGTTTTTT. Protein product: CASSNGLRAEKLFF.

Ten or more counts support this clonotype. The chain has TRBV19 and TRBJ2-7; no definite D call. V dropped 5 bases and J dropped 1 base, with 9 bases sitting between them. CDR3 length: 13 amino acids. Germline V gene lookup returns CDR1 LNHDA and CDR2 SQIVND (reference sequence). CDR3 coding DNA: TGTGCCAGTAGTGCGTCCCAATCCTACGAGCAGTACTTC. Its translation: CASSASQSYEQYF.

V usage is TRBV20-1 and J usage is TRBJ2-6, with D unclear. The CDR3 is 13 amino acids. Germline V CDR1 and CDR2: DFQATT, SNEGSKA (reference sequence). Trimming removed 5 bases at V and 0 bases at J, with 5 bases between. The CDR3 is CSASISGANVLTF. CDR3 coding DNA: TGCAGTGCTTCCATCTCTGGGGCCAACGTCCTGACTTTC.

This clonotype appeared a few times. The chain carries TRBV18 and TRBJ1-2; D unclear. CDR1 KGHSH and CDR2 LQKENI come from the germline V gene. The CDR3 spans 14 residues. Trimming stripped 3 bases from V and 4 bases from J, with 12 bases between. The CDR3 spells CASSPDERVYGYTF. The DNA of the CDR3 is TGTGCCAGCTCACCCGACGAAAGGGTCTATGGCTACACCTTC.

This clonotype was seen ten or more times. The CDR3 sequence: CASSFFTARGLGNEQFF. CDR3 DNA sequence: TGTGCCAGCAGCTTCTTCACTGCCAGGGGGCTAGGGAATGAGCAGTTCTTC. V is TRBV7-9 and J is TRBJ2-1; 8 bases agree with TRBD1. The CDR3 runs to 17 residues. The germline CDR1 and CDR2 sequences are SEHNR and FQNEAQ (reference sequence). J was trimmed by 7 bases and V by 3 bases; bases with no gene match: 14.

CDR3 residues: CASSRTGISLYGYTF. The CDR3 DNA is TGTGCCAGCAGCCGTACAGGCATTTCGCTCTATGGCTACACCTTC. The V and J genes are TRBV12-3 or TRBV12-4 and TRBJ1-2; D is perhaps TRBD1 (5 bases). CDR3 length equals 15 residues. V lost 6 bases and J lost 4, with 18 bases in between.

The rearrangement links TRBV20-1 to TRBJ2-7; a possible D gene is TRBD1 (5 bases). CDR1 DFQATT and CDR2 SNEGSKA come from the germline V gene (reference sequence). V dropped 3 bases and J dropped 4 bases, with 16 bases sitting between them. The CDR3 length is 14 residues. CDR3 in amino acids: CSARSRVALYEQYF. The CDR3, as DNA: TGCAGTGCTAGGTCCAGGGTTGCTCTTTACGAGCAGTACTTC.

The chain links TRBV18 to TRBJ2-7; possibly TRBD1 or TRBD2 for D (6 bases each). Trimming stripped 4 bases from V and 0 bases from J, with 13 bases between. The CDR3 extends over 15 amino acids. Germline V gene data show CDR1 as KGHSH and CDR2 as LQKENI. The chain's CDR3 is CASSLEGHPSYEQYF. In nucleotides, the CDR3 is TGTGCCAGCTCACTGGAGGGACACCCCTCCTACGAGCAGTACTTC.

The chain employs TRBV10-3 and TRBJ1-6; no firm D call. Germline CDR1 reads ENHRY; CDR2 reads SYGVKD. Trimming removed 0 bases from V and 8 bases from J, with 11 bases in between. The CDR3 contains 15 residues. CDR3 loop: CAISESDGAYSPLHF. The CDR3 DNA follows: TGTGCCATCAGTGAGTCTGACGGCGCTTATTCACCCCTCCACTTT.